These T cell receptor beta chains were read from a single sample in a study of OX40 agonist ivuxolimab in advanced cancers. TCRdb's copy holds only in-frame clones and misses some; the assay was immunoSEQ multiplex PCR. The table shows 70,000 to 80,000 clones, with roughly 90% occurring only once. Sequences were derived from CD4+ or CD8+ T cells sorted from blood, sampled in a trial of the OX40 agonist ivuxolimab. The receptors were sampled from an adult with an advanced solid tumor such as melanoma, head and neck, liver or kidney cancer. CDR3s include the opening cysteine and the closing phenylalanine or tryptophan. D genes are given only for firm matches. The size of a clone is reported for some rows only, either as once, few or many, or as a class for expanded clones.

v_call	j_call	d_call	clone_size	cdr3_nt	cdr3_aa
TRBV9	TRBJ1-1	-	-	TGTGCCAGCAGCGTTGAACAGGGGAACACTGAAGCTTTCTTT	CASSVEQGNTEAFF
TRBV5-1	TRBJ2-1	-	few	TGCGCCAGCAGCTGGGGGGGCGCTAGGGAAGAGCAGTTCTTC	CASSWGGAREEQFF
TRBV6-6	TRBJ2-7	-	-	TGTGCCAGTACTGAAAAGGGCAGGGGAATCTACGAGCAGTACTTC	CASTEKGRGIYEQYF
TRBV28	TRBJ1-5	-	-	TGTGCCAGCAGTTTATCCAGGGGTTATAGCAATCAGCCCCAGCATTTT	CASSLSRGYSNQPQHF
TRBV7-9	TRBJ2-2	-	-	TGTGCCAGCAGCCCCAACACCGGGGAGCTGTTTTTT	CASSPNTGELFF
TRBV6-5	TRBJ1-2	-	-	TGTGCCAGCAGTCCCGGGGGTAACTATGGCTACACCTTC	CASSPGGNYGYTF
TRBV11-2	TRBJ2-2	-	few	TGTGCCAGCAGCAAGGGGGGGCACTCGAAGGCCGGGGAGCTGTTTTTT	CASSKGGHSKAGELFF
TRBV5-4	TRBJ1-3	-	-	TGTGCCAGCAGCTTGGATGGACGGGGAAACACCATATATTTT	CASSLDGRGNTIYF
TRBV5-1	TRBJ2-6	-	-	TGCGCCAGCAAGGGCTCCCAACCTGGGGCCAACGTCCTGACTTTC	CASKGSQPGANVLTF
TRBV27	TRBJ2-1	TRBD1	-	TGTGCCAGCGCTTCACCGGGACAGGGCTACAATGAGCAGTTCTTC	CASASPGQGYNEQFF
TRBV4-1	TRBJ2-2	-	-	TGCGCCAGCAGCCAAGTGGATATGGGGTTCGTGGCCGGGGAGCTGTTTTTT	CASSQVDMGFVAGELFF
TRBV6-5	TRBJ2-2	TRBD1	-	TGTGCCAGCAGAACTGACAGGGTGGTAGCCGGGGAGCTGTTTTTT	CASRTDRVVAGELFF
TRBV6-6	TRBJ2-7	-	once	TGTGCCAGCAGTTACTCTGTTCTAGTAATCGAGCAGTACTTC	CASSYSVLVIEQYF
TRBV27	TRBJ1-6	-	-	TGTGCCAGCAGTTACCAGAGCTCCTATAATTCACCCCTCCACTTT	CASSYQSSYNSPLHF
TRBV28	TRBJ1-1	-	-	TGTGCCAGCGGGGAATCTTGGGCGGGCACTGAAGCTTTCTTT	CASGESWAGTEAFF
TRBV7-2	TRBJ1-3	-	-	TGTGCCAGCAGCCCATTCGCGGGGGGTACTGGAAACACCATATATTTT	CASSPFAGGTGNTIYF
TRBV4-2	TRBJ2-7	TRBD2	-	TGTGCCAGCAGCCAAATTCGGGGACTAGTCTACGAGCAGTACTTC	CASSQIRGLVYEQYF
TRBV7-6	TRBJ2-6	-	-	TGTGCCAGCAGCTTAGGGTCTGGGGCCAACGTCCTGACTTTC	CASSLGSGANVLTF
TRBV27	TRBJ1-2	TRBD1	-	TGTGCCAGCAGTCAATATCCCCACCGGGACAGGAATGGTGGCTACACCTTC	CASSQYPHRDRNGGYTF
TRBV7-9	TRBJ2-5	TRBD2	-	TGTGCCAGCAGCCCAGCATCGGCGGGAGAAGGGGAGACCCAGTACTTC	CASSPASAGEGETQYF
TRBV18	TRBJ1-1	-	-	TGTGCCAGCTCACCAAAGAGGGAGGGGACTGAAGCTTTCTTT	CASSPKREGTEAFF
TRBV5-1	TRBJ2-1	-	-	TGCGCCAGCCGCCCCACGCTGAGCTCCTACAATGAGCAGTTCTTC	CASRPTLSSYNEQFF
TRBV19	TRBJ2-5	-	-	TGTGCCAGTAGTATTCGGGGCCGGGGAGAGACCCAGTACTTC	CASSIRGRGETQYF
TRBV5-8	TRBJ2-3	TRBD2	-	TGTGCCAGCATCCGGCCGGGACTAGTTATAGATACGCAGTATTTT	CASIRPGLVIDTQYF
TRBV9	TRBJ2-3	TRBD2	-	TGTGCCAGCAGCGGGGAGCGGGGTACCACAGATACGCAGTATTTT	CASSGERGTTDTQYF
TRBV4-1	TRBJ2-2	TRBD2	-	TGCGCCAGCAGCTCAGGACTAGGGGTGACCGGGGAGCTGTTTTTT	CASSSGLGVTGELFF
TRBV21-1	TRBJ2-7	-	-	TGTGCCAGCAGCATGGACCCGGACGAGCAGTACTTC	CASSMDPDEQYF
TRBV7-6	TRBJ2-1	TRBD2	-	TGTGCCAGCAGCTCAGGGACTAGCGGGGGTGAGCAGTTCTTC	CASSSGTSGGEQFF
TRBV19	TRBJ2-1	TRBD1	-	TGTGCCAGTAGTATCAAGGGGACAGGGTGGAATGAGCAGTTCTTC	CASSIKGTGWNEQFF
TRBV6-4	TRBJ2-1	TRBD2	-	TGTGCCAGCACCAAACTAGCGGGAGGTAGTGAGCAGTTCTTC	CASTKLAGGSEQFF
TRBV7-9	TRBJ2-1	-	-	TGTGCCAGCAGCTTCCTCAGGGGAACCAATGAGCAGTTCTTC	CASSFLRGTNEQFF
TRBV6-6	TRBJ2-7	TRBD2	-	TGTGCCAGCAGTACCGGGACTAGCGGATCCTACGAGCAGTACTTC	CASSTGTSGSYEQYF
TRBV5-3	TRBJ2-6	-	-	TGTGCCAGAAGCCGGGAACAAGTCTCTGGGGCCAACGTCCTGACTTTC	CARSREQVSGANVLTF
TRBV5-1	TRBJ2-7	TRBD1	once	TGCGCCAGCAGCTTGGGGGGACAGGGGGTCGAGCAGTACTTC	CASSLGGQGVEQYF
TRBV9	TRBJ2-3	-	-	TGTGCCAGCAGCCCAAGGGGGGGGCAGAACACAGATACGCAGTATTTT	CASSPRGGQNTDTQYF
TRBV30	TRBJ2-7	TRBD1	once	TGTGCCTGGAAACCCCGAGACAGGGGTTACGAGCAGTACTTC	CAWKPRDRGYEQYF
TRBV2	TRBJ1-5	-	-	TGTGCCAGCAGTGATCGGGGCAGGGTCAATCAGCCCCAGCATTTT	CASSDRGRVNQPQHF
TRBV10-3	TRBJ2-1	TRBD2	-	TGTGCCATCAGTAGCGGGAGTGGGAACAATGAGCAGTTCTTC	CAISSGSGNNEQFF
TRBV9	TRBJ2-7	TRBD2	-	TGTGCCAGCAGCGTAGTTAGCGGGAGTGGGGAGCAGTACTTC	CASSVVSGSGEQYF
TRBV5-4	TRBJ2-7	TRBD2	-	TGTGCCAGCAGCGGCGGGGGTCCCATAACCCGCGAGCAGTACTTC	CASSGGGPITREQYF
TRBV7-9	TRBJ2-3	-	-	TGTGCCAGCAGCCCCTCGGGGAAACGGACAGATACGCAGTATTTT	CASSPSGKRTDTQYF
TRBV5-1	TRBJ2-1	-	-	TGCGCCAGCAGCTTGAACGCTCAGAGCTCCTACAATGAGCAGTTCTTC	CASSLNAQSSYNEQFF
TRBV29-1	TRBJ1-3	-	-	TGCAGCGTTGGGGGTGGAAACACCATATATTTT	CSVGGGNTIYF
TRBV19	TRBJ1-5	TRBD1	-	TGTGCCAGTGGTGGACAGGGGTGGGGCGGCAATCAGCCCCAGCATTTT	CASGGQGWGGNQPQHF
TRBV19	TRBJ1-1	-	-	TGTGCCAGTAGTATAGGATGGAACACTGAAGCTTTCTTT	CASSIGWNTEAFF
TRBV4-2	TRBJ2-6	-	-	TGTGCCAGCAGCCAAGATCAATTTGTCTCTGGGGCCAACGTCCTGACTTTC	CASSQDQFVSGANVLTF
TRBV6-1	TRBJ2-3	TRBD2	-	TGTGCCAGCAGTCGGTTAGTAGCGGGAGATACGCAGTATTTT	CASSRLVAGDTQYF
TRBV19	TRBJ1-1	-	-	TGTGCCAGTAGGGTCCCTTCGGGCACTGAAGCTTTCTTT	CASRVPSGTEAFF
TRBV11-2	TRBJ2-7	-	-	TGTGCCAGCAGCTTAGGTACGGGTCGGGAGCAGTACTTC	CASSLGTGREQYF
TRBV7-2	TRBJ2-7	-	-	TGTGCCAGCAGCTTAGTGAGCGAAAACTACGAGCAGTACTTC	CASSLVSENYEQYF
TRBV14	TRBJ2-3	TRBD2	few	TGTGCCAGCAGCCGAGGTGGACTAGAGAGAGTAGATACGCAGTATTTT	CASSRGGLERVDTQYF
TRBV28	TRBJ1-2	-	-	TGTGCCAGCAGCCCTGGGGGGTCCGGGGGTAGCTATGGCTACACCTTC	CASSPGGSGGSYGYTF
TRBV7-2	TRBJ2-7	-	-	TGTGCCAGCAGCTCGGACACGTCCTACGAGCAGTACTTC	CASSSDTSYEQYF
TRBV6-4	TRBJ1-1	-	-	TGTGCCAGCAGTGGTCTCACTGAAGCTTTCTTT	CASSGLTEAFF